The rows below give T cell receptor beta chains drawn from one sample of a study of blood T cell repertoires in COVID-19. The assay was immunoSEQ multiplex PCR, and TCRdb's table has in-frame clones only and misses some. The sample shows approximately 310,000 clones, approximately 88% of them seen only once. The sequenced sample was PBMCs or T cells enriched from blood (not recorded which). These receptors were collected from a man between 60 and 75 years old who had recovered from COVID-19. The CDR3 runs from the conserved cysteine through the conserved F or W. A D gene is named only where the DNA matches it firmly. Clone size appears in some rows only: once, few, many, or a class for an expanded clone.

D gene	clone size	V gene	J gene	CDR3 protein	CDR3 DNA
NA	once	TRBV5-1	TRBJ2-1	CASSLATVAVGRDEQFF	TGCGCCAGCAGCTTGGCAACCGTAGCGGTTGGGCGCGATGAGCAGTTCTTC
TRBD1	NA	TRBV4-1	TRBJ1-5	CASRAQGDLSNQPQHF	TGCGCCAGCAGGGCACAGGGGGACCTTAGCAATCAGCCCCAGCATTTT
TRBD2	NA	TRBV20-1	TRBJ2-3	CSASGLAGTDTQYF	TGCAGTGCTAGTGGACTAGCTGGCACAGATACGCAGTATTTT
NA	NA	TRBV6-5	TRBJ1-2	CASRADGDYGYTF	TGTGCCAGCAGGGCCGACGGGGACTATGGCTACACCTTC
NA	NA	TRBV28	TRBJ1-2	CASSSTDPLGYGYTF	TGTGCCAGCAGTTCGACAGACCCTCTGGGGTATGGCTACACCTTC
TRBD1	NA	TRBV4-3	TRBJ1-1	CASSQRDREGTEAFF	TGCGCCAGCAGCCAAAGGGACAGGGAAGGGACTGAAGCTTTCTTT
NA	NA	TRBV6-6	TRBJ2-2	CASSKNRDPGELFF	TGTGCCAGCAGTAAGAACAGAGATCCCGGGGAGCTGTTTTTT
NA	NA	TRBV24-1	TRBJ1-5	CATRGGSNQPQHF	TGTGCCACGCGCGGGGGGAGCAATCAGCCCCAGCATTTT
NA	NA	TRBV7-3	TRBJ1-6	CASSLKGGGDGSPLHF	TGTGCCAGCAGCTTAAAAGGCGGAGGGGACGGTTCACCCCTCCACTTT
TRBD1	NA	TRBV13	TRBJ1-6	CASSSVGLDRGTSPLHF	TGTGCCAGCAGCTCTGTCGGGCTCGACAGGGGGACTTCACCCCTCCACTTT
TRBD2	NA	TRBV19	TRBJ2-7	CASSPSSGRTYEQYF	TGTGCCAGTAGCCCTTCTAGCGGGAGAACCTACGAGCAGTACTTC
TRBD2	NA	TRBV6-1	TRBJ2-5	CASSERPQGLAGGETQYF	TGTGCCAGCAGTGAAAGGCCCCAAGGACTAGCGGGAGGAGAGACCCAGTACTTC
TRBD2	NA	TRBV6-4	TRBJ2-7	CASNGLAGGRNEQYF	TGTGCCAGCAACGGGTTAGCGGGAGGTCGAAACGAGCAGTACTTC
TRBD2	NA	TRBV4-1	TRBJ2-7	CASSRHPGGFSYEQYF	TGCGCCAGCAGCCGACACCCGGGGGGGTTCTCCTACGAGCAGTACTTC
NA	NA	TRBV5-1	TRBJ2-5	CASSLGGLQETQYF	TGCGCCAGCAGCCTCGGGGGGCTCCAAGAGACCCAGTACTTC
NA	few	TRBV7-3	TRBJ2-1	CASSSTSSYNEQFF	TGTGCCAGCAGCTCCACTAGTTCCTACAATGAGCAGTTCTTC
NA	NA	TRBV7-2	TRBJ1-3	CASSLQAGAGNTIYF	TGTGCCAGCAGCTTACAGGCAGGGGCGGGAAACACCATATATTTT
NA	NA	TRBV20-1	TRBJ2-1	CSASDASFWDEQFF	TGCAGTGCTAGTGACGCTAGCTTCTGGGATGAGCAGTTCTTC
NA	once	TRBV28	TRBJ2-3	CASSLDQVADTQYF	TGTGCCAGCAGTTTGGATCAGGTGGCAGATACGCAGTATTTT
NA	NA	TRBV24-1	TRBJ2-2	CATSDPAGVTGELFF	TGTGCCACCAGTGATCCCGCCGGGGTCACCGGGGAGCTGTTTTTT
NA	few	TRBV7-9	TRBJ1-2	CASSLQGTNYGYTF	TGTGCCAGCAGCTTACAGGGAACGAACTATGGCTACACCTTC
NA	NA	TRBV28	TRBJ1-2	CASSSRTYGYTF	TGTGCCAGCAGTTCCCGTACTTATGGCTACACCTTC
NA	NA	TRBV19	TRBJ1-5	CASSSQTLGYNQPQHF	TGTGCCAGTAGTAGTCAGACGCTCGGGTACAATCAGCCCCAGCATTTT
TRBD1	NA	TRBV5-8	TRBJ2-7	CASSLGQGAREQYF	TGTGCCAGCAGCTTGGGACAGGGGGCCCGGGAGCAGTACTTC
TRBD2	NA	TRBV11-2	TRBJ2-1	CASSHLAGGPNEQFF	TGTGCCAGCAGCCATCTAGCGGGAGGGCCCAATGAGCAGTTCTTC
NA	NA	TRBV12-3/TRBV12-4	TRBJ1-2	CASSLGGGYTF	TGTGCCAGCAGCCTAGGGGGTGGCTACACCTTC
TRBD1	NA	TRBV6-5	TRBJ1-1	CATRQGENTEAFF	TGTGCCACCAGACAGGGAGAAAACACTGAAGCTTTCTTT
NA	NA	TRBV24-1	TRBJ1-4	CATSDAGRGPEKLFF	TGTGCCACCAGTGACGCAGGGCGGGGTCCCGAAAAACTGTTTTTT
NA	NA	TRBV7-2	TRBJ2-7	CASSLLSGPYEQYF	TGTGCCAGCAGCTTACTTAGCGGCCCCTACGAGCAGTACTTC
TRBD1	NA	TRBV11-2	TRBJ2-7	CATQPRPQGGYEQYF	TGTGCCACCCAACCCAGGCCACAGGGGGGCTACGAGCAGTACTTC
NA	NA	TRBV28	TRBJ2-3	CASRGGGSDTQYF	TGTGCCAGCAGAGGGGGGGGCTCAGATACGCAGTATTTT
NA	NA	TRBV30	TRBJ1-4	CAWSTEGSANEKLFF	TGTGCCTGGAGCACAGAGGGATCGGCTAATGAAAAACTGTTTTTT
NA	NA	TRBV5-4	TRBJ2-1	CASSSGLADNEQFF	TGTGCCAGCAGCTCCGGCCTAGCAGACAATGAGCAGTTCTTC
NA	NA	TRBV11-2	TRBJ2-6	CASSQSPGNPSGANVLTF	TGTGCCAGCAGCCAATCCCCGGGGAACCCCTCTGGGGCCAACGTCCTGACTTTC
TRBD1	NA	TRBV19	TRBJ1-2	CASSSDRGPYGYTF	TGTGCCAGTAGTTCGGACAGGGGGCCCTATGGCTACACCTTC
NA	NA	TRBV6-5	TRBJ2-5	CASSYSTRSWITQYF	TGTGCCAGCAGTTACTCGACTCGGAGTTGGATAACCCAGTACTTC
TRBD1	NA	TRBV2	TRBJ2-7	CASRADRGEGSRYF	TGTGCCAGCAGGGCCGACAGGGGGGAAGGTAGTAGGTACTTC
TRBD2	NA	TRBV4-1	TRBJ2-3	CASSQREGTDTQYF	TGCGCCAGCAGCCAGCGGGAGGGCACAGATACGCAGTATTTT
TRBD2	few	TRBV7-9	TRBJ2-1	CASSARTSGYGDEQFF	TGTGCCAGCAGCGCCCGGACTAGCGGGTACGGGGATGAGCAGTTCTTC
NA	NA	TRBV5-4	TRBJ2-3	CASSLYPGTTDTQYF	TGTGCCAGCAGCTTGTACCCAGGTACCACAGATACGCAGTATTTT
TRBD1	NA	TRBV7-3	TRBJ2-2	CASSIDRDTGELFF	TGTGCCAGCAGTATTGACAGGGACACCGGGGAGCTGTTTTTT
NA	NA	TRBV6-2/TRBV6-3	TRBJ2-2	CASSYRDTHTGELFF	TGTGCCAGCAGTTACAGGGACACCCACACCGGGGAGCTGTTTTTT
NA	NA	TRBV30	TRBJ1-3	CAWSVRSGSISGNTIYF	TGTGCCTGGAGTGTACGATCAGGATCCATCTCTGGAAACACCATATATTTT
NA	NA	TRBV9	TRBJ2-3	CASSVVHSGTDTQYF	TGTGCCAGCAGCGTAGTCCACAGTGGCACAGATACGCAGTATTTT
NA	NA	TRBV7-2	TRBJ1-6	CASSLLSGAGGNNSPLHF	TGTGCCAGCAGCTTATTATCAGGGGCAGGTGGTAATAATTCACCCCTCCACTTT